This T cell receptor (beta chain) was documented in a study of early T cells in non-severe SARS-CoV-2 infection (dated by TCRdb to the early 2020s). The study in broad terms: Because TCR sequencing was done on bulk RNA from unsorted whole blood, the alpha and beta chains could not be paired.

Turning to this clonotype: What antigen it recognizes has not been identified. Base-call qualities are not available, and no considerably larger clone is one nucleotide away.

CDR1 and CDR2, looked up from the germline V gene, are SNHLY and FYNNEI. The CDR3, from cysteine to phenylalanine, totals 15 residues. Of all the DNA, just the CDR3 is kept, 45 bases in frame from base 1. At the junction V is shortened by 6 bases and J by 2 bases, with 16 bases in between. A case-control design nested within a healthcare worker cohort in London, UK, was used, with weekly nasopharyngeal swab PCR tests and blood sampling performed. Healthcare workers were recruited between 23 and 31 March 2020, during the week of the UK lockdown, and were followed weekly for up to roughly 16 weeks. The library was made by 5' RACE. Reads for this sample came from a NextSeq 500. Unique molecular identifiers were attached to individual cDNA molecules in the TCR library protocol so that sequencing error and PCR bias could be corrected. Both TCR alpha and beta chains were sequenced, and tight co-correlation was observed between alpha and beta sequence abundances in each sample. The study's processing was this. Decombinator V4 was used to annotate TCR sequences for V gene, J gene and CDR3. Expanded TCRs were defined as changing significantly between any two time points under a Poisson model with p below 0.0001. Abundances of TCRs were expressed as counts per million after normalisation to the total number of TCRs sequenced in each sample. MAIT TCRs were defined by TRAV1-2 paired with TRAJ12, TRAJ20 or TRAJ33, and iNKT TCRs by TRAV10 paired with TRAJ18. VDJdb, accessed 1 November 2021, was searched for CMV, EBV and SARS-CoV-2 annotated TCRs, with TCRs annotated for multiple antigens excluded. TCRdb reworked the public reads: Q25 trimming with fastp, MiXCR clone assembly, productive beta chains retained. When rows share a CDR3 protein, they turn into one entry using the most common DNA and genes. The V and J calls and clone size are TCRdb's, not the authors'. The sample table holds some 61,000 distinct CDR3 sequences, of which over 7% were seen once. The biggest ten clones account for about 20% of the sample.

The full study reports these points: Matching against VDJdb was skewed toward anti-spike CD8 responses, likely underestimated virus-specific expansions, and missed private and CD4 specificities.

The sequence came from an adult who was a healthcare worker with PCR-confirmed SARS-CoV-2 infection or an uninfected control (not recorded which). The sequenced material came from whole blood. The chain is encoded by TRBV2 joined to TRBJ1-1; a confident D gene designation cannot be given. In nucleotides, the sequence is TGTGCCAGCAGCCCGGAATGGCAGAGAAACACTGAAGCTTTCTTT. It codes for CASSPEWQRNTEAFF.